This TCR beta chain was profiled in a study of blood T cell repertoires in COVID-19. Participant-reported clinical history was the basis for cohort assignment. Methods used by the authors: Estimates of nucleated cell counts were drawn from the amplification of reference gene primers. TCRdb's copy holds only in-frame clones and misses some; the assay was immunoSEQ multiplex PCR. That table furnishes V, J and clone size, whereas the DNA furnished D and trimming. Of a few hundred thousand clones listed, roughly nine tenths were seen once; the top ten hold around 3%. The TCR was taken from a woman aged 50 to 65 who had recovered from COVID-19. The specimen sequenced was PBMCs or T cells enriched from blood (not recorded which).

The chain's CDR3 is CATSRFTPGGGYTF. CDR3 DNA: TGTGCCACCAGCCGTTTTACCCCTGGCGGTGGCTACACCTTC. The rearrangement links TRBV15 to TRBJ1-2; D gene uncertain. Germline loops: CDR1 LNHNV, CDR2 YYDKDF (reference sequence). The CDR3 runs 14 residues. V shed 5 bases and J shed 7 bases, with 17 bases lying between them. Together with reference TRBV15 and TRBJ1-2, the CDR3 gives the full variable domain: DAMVIQNPRYQVTQFGKPVTLSCSQTLNHNVMYWYQQKSSQAPKLLFHYYDKDFNNEADTPDNFQSRRPNTSFCFLDIRSPGLGDTAMYLCATSRFTPGGGYTFGSGTRLTVV.